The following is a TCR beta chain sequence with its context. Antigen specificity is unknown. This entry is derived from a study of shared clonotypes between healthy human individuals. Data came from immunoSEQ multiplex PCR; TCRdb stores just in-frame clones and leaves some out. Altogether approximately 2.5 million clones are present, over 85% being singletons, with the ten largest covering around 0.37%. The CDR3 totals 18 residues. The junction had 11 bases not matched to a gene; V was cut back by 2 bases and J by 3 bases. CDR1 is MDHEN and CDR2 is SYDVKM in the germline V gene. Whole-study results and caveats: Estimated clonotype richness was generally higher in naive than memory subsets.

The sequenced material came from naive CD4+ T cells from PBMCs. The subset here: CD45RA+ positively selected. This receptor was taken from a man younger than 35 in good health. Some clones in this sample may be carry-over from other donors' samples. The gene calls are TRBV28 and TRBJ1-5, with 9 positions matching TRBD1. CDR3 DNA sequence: TGTGCCAGCAGTTTACTACAGGGGGCGCGGGCCCCCAATCAGCCCCAGCATTTT. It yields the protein CASSLLQGARAPNQPQHF.